The 9 T cell receptor beta chains given below trace back to one sample, sequenced in a study of T cells after yellow fever vaccination. TCRdb re-called the 5' RACE reads through MiXCR, storing one row per CDR3 protein. The sample has some 400,000 distinct CDR3 sequences; 6.2% are singletons. Sequenced material: PBMCs, taken 5 days after the yellow fever booster vaccination. Receptors were obtained from a man aged 25-45 years who received the YFV17D yellow fever vaccine.

Only a few counts were recorded for this clonotype. The chain joins TRBV30 to TRBJ1-5, with unresolved D. V lost 1 base to trimming and J lost 0 bases, with 4 bases between them. The CDR3 is 13 residues long. Germline V gene lookup returns CDR1 GTSNPN and CDR2 SVGIG (reference sequence). DNA for the CDR3: TGTGCCTGGAGTGATATTAGCAATCAGCCCCAGCATTTT. The encoded protein is CAWSDISNQPQHF.

The rearrangement joins TRBV7-8 to TRBJ1-4; a possible D gene is TRBD1 (5 bases). Trimming removed 6 bases at V and 5 bases at J, with 22 bases between. CDR1 and CDR2 (germline): SGHVS, FQNEAQ. The CDR3 runs to 17 residues. The DNA of the CDR3 is TGTGCCAGCAGACAACCCGGGGCCTACCTAGGCAATGAAAAACTGTTTTTT. As protein: CASRQPGAYLGNEKLFF.

This chain connects TRBV7-2 to TRBJ2-1; 8 bases are shared with TRBD2. The ends lost 6 bases at V and 4 bases at J; junction bases unmatched: 5. The CDR3 runs 14 residues. Germline-derived CDR1 and CDR2 are SGHTA and FQGNSA. For the CDR3, the DNA is TGTGCCAGCAGGGATACTAGCGGATACAATGAGCAGTTCTTC. Protein sequence: CASRDTSGYNEQFF.

This clonotype was seen a few times. The J gene is TRBJ2-1, the V gene TRBV18; no clear D. Germline loops: CDR1 KGHSH, CDR2 LQKENI. The V end was cut by 2 bases, the J end by 6 bases, with 17 bases between. This CDR3 region has 16 residues. CDR3 sequence reads: CASSPVGTSLGNEQFF. DNA of the CDR3: TGTGCCAGCTCACCAGTAGGTACTTCCCTCGGCAATGAGCAGTTCTTC.

This chain links TRBV11-2 with TRBJ2-7; 9 bases are a match to TRBD2. The CDR3 sequence is 14 residues long. The germline gives CDR1 SGHAT, CDR2 FQNNGV. Trimming at V came to 8 bases and at J to 6 bases, leaving 11 bases not matched to a gene. The CDR3 reads CASSLGGRASEQYF. For the CDR3, the DNA is TGTGCCAGCTCCCTTGGCGGGAGGGCCTCCGAGCAGTACTTC. Full variable domain (remainder filled in from reference TRBV11-2 and TRBJ2-7): EAGVAQSPRYKIIEKRQSVAFWCNPISGHATLYWYQQILGQGPKLLIQFQNNGVVDDSQLPKDRFSAERLKGVDSTLKIQPAKLEDSAVYLCASSLGGRASEQYFGPGTRLTVT.

This chain connects TRBV24-1 to TRBJ2-5, with TRBD1 matching 7 bases. J gave up 1 base and V 3 bases, and 13 bases lay outside the gene matches. Germline-derived CDR1 and CDR2 are KGHDR and SFDVKD. CDR3 length: 18 residues. The CDR3 DNA is TGTGCCACCAGTGATGTCCCCCCAATGTCAGGGGGCCAAGAGACCCAGTACTTC. Amino acids: CATSDVPPMSGGQETQYF.

The sample holds many counts of this clonotype. J is TRBJ2-7 and V is TRBV4-3; no firm D call. From germline, CDR1 is LGHNA and CDR2 YSLEER. CDR3 length equals 14 residues. Trimming pared 5 bases from V and 1 base from J, leaving 12 bases between. CDR3 sequence: CASSAHSISYEQYF. The CDR3 nucleotides read TGCGCCAGCAGCGCCCATTCCATTTCCTACGAGCAGTACTTC.

Many counts were recorded for this clonotype. V gene TRBV11-2 combines with J gene TRBJ1-5, with no clear D. This CDR3 spans 13 amino acids. Germline V gene sequence: CDR1 SGHAT, CDR2 FQNNGV. Trimming stripped 4 bases from V and 7 bases from J, with 11 bases between. As DNA, the CDR3 is TGTGCCAGCAGCTCCGGAGTGCTCCAGCCCCAGCATTTT. Its protein product is CASSSGVLQPQHF.

A few counts support this clonotype. The CDR3 loop reads CASSWTADTEAFF. CDR3 DNA: TGCGCCAGCAGCTGGACAGCGGACACTGAAGCTTTCTTT. The chain couples TRBV5-1 to TRBJ1-1; D may be TRBD1 (6 bases). Trimming stripped 3 bases from V and 3 bases from J, with 9 bases between. This CDR3 contains 13 residues. Germline CDR1 and CDR2: SGHRS and YFSETQ.